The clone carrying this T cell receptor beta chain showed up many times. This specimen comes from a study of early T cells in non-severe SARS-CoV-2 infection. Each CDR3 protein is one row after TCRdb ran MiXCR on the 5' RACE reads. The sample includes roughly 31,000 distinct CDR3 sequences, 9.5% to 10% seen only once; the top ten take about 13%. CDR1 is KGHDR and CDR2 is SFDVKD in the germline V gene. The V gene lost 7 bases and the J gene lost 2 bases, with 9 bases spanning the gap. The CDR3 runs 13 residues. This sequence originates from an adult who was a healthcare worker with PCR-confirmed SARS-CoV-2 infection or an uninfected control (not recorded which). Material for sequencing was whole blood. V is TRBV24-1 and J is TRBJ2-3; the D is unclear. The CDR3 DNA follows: TGTGCCACCAGCCCTTCGTTCACAGATACGCAGTATTTT. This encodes CATSPSFTDTQYF.